This T cell receptor (beta chain) was documented in a study of OX40 agonist ivuxolimab in advanced cancers. Across the whole study: Age averaged around 59 years (range roughly 23 to 79), and 70% to 85% were male. Patients with prior anti-PD-1, anti-PD-L1 or anti-CTLA-4 therapy were eligible; less than 50% had some. Broader study findings: More expanded clones were seen, on average, in CD8+ T cells than in CD4+. There were also nonresponders showing low normalized T-cell clonal expansion.

The germline V gene encodes CDR1 LNHDA and CDR2 SQIVND (reference sequence). V gave up 5 bases and J gave up 4 bases, with 26 bases separating them. The CDR3 has 18 residues. In the case of this clone: The target antigen is unknown.

The data were produced by immunoSEQ multiplex PCR, yet TCRdb's version contains in-frame clones alone and is incomplete. The sample holds almost 45,000 clones; roughly 86% are singletons and the top ten take about 17%. The material sequenced was CD4+ or CD8+ T cells sorted from blood, taken in a trial of the OX40 agonist ivuxolimab. The TCR sequence derives from an adult with an advanced solid tumor such as melanoma, head and neck, liver or kidney cancer. J is TRBJ1-2 and V is TRBV19, with no clear D. DNA for the CDR3: TGTGCCAGTAGTCTAAAGGCGGGCAGGCGACCACCCGCCTATGGCTACACCTTC. As protein: CASSLKAGRRPPAYGYTF.